Each of the 30 T cell receptor beta chains below was sequenced from the same sample in a study of human T cells and chemical hapten exposure. TCRdb reanalysed the RACE reads using MiXCR and keeps one entry per CDR3 protein. Seen here are 150,000 to 200,000 distinct CDR3 sequences, 13% to 15% observed once, and the top ten hold about 1.7%. Time point given: patch test 1, 2 weeks after DPC sensitization. Treatment specified: therapeutic diphenylcyclopropenone sensitization with weekly scalp DPC. This sample comprised whole blood, obtained in connection with sensitization to the hapten diphenylcyclopropenone (DPC). Receptors originate from a woman aged 30 to 39 with alopecia areata. Some clones in this sample may be carry-over from other donors' samples.

This clonotype occurred a few times. The chain joins TRBV7-9 to TRBJ1-1, with D possibly being TRBD1 (5 bases). The CDR3 has 15 residues. Germline-derived CDR1 and CDR2 are SEHNR and FQNEAQ (reference sequence). With 5 bases removed from V and 0 bases from J, the gap between germline ends came to 13 bases. CDR3 bases: TGTGCCAGCAGCGTACAGGCCCCAATGAACACTGAAGCTTTCTTT. Encoded protein: CASSVQAPMNTEAFF.

This chain uses TRBV28 with TRBJ2-7; 7 bases line up with TRBD1. This CDR3 spans 14 amino acids. Germline lookup yields CDR1 MDHEN and CDR2 SYDVKM. Germline trimming cut 4 bases from V and 5 bases from J; bases unmatched to any gene: 8. CDR3 residues: CASSWGQKIDEQYF. For the CDR3, the DNA is TGTGCCAGCAGTTGGGGACAGAAAATCGACGAGCAGTACTTC.

V is TRBV4-1 and J is TRBJ1-2; tentative D call: TRBD1 (5 bases). The CDR3 is 15 residues long. With 1 base removed from V and 7 bases from J, the gap between germline ends came to 16 bases. Germline CDR1 and CDR2: MGHRA and YSYEKL. The CDR3 DNA follows: TGCGCCAGCAGCCAAGTAGGGGTGGGCGCCCCTGGCTACACCTTC. The encoded protein is CASSQVGVGAPGYTF.

This clonotype appeared many times. The rearrangement uses TRBV4-2 and TRBJ2-3, with D unresolved. Germline V gene sequence: CDR1 LGHNA, CDR2 YNFKEQ. The CDR3 has 15 amino acids. V lost 0 bases to trimming and J lost 3 bases, with 10 bases between them. CDR3 in amino acids: CASSQELGSTDTQYF. The CDR3 coding sequence is TGTGCCAGCAGCCAAGAGCTGGGATCTACAGATACGCAGTATTTT.

The genes are TRBV11-3 and TRBJ1-3, with 7 bases lining up with TRBD1. In germline, CDR1 is SGHNT, CDR2 YENEEA. The CDR3 runs to 14 residues. Unmatched junction bases numbered 5, after V lost 6 bases and J lost 3 bases. The CDR3 here is CASRLTGVGNTIYF. CDR3 in DNA: TGTGCCAGCAGGTTAACAGGGGTTGGAAACACCATATATTTT.

This clonotype was detected only a few times. The chain has TRBV24-1 and TRBJ2-2; 7 nucleotides match TRBD1. CDR3 length equals 16 residues. V shed 4 bases, J shed 0 bases, and the junction held 4 bases outside the gene matches. Germline CDR1 reads KGHDR; CDR2 reads SFDVKD. In DNA form, the CDR3 reads TGTGCCACCAGTGACCCCGGGACAGCGAACACCGGGGAGCTGTTTTTT. Translation: CATSDPGTANTGELFF.

This clonotype has a handful of counts. The gene calls are TRBV4-3 and TRBJ2-2; 9 nucleotides match TRBD1. V lost 1 base, J lost 2 bases, and 5 bases stayed unmatched. The germline V gene encodes CDR1 LGHNA and CDR2 YSLEER. The length of the CDR3 is 17 residues. CDR3 DNA: TGCGCCAGCAGCCAAGTATCGGGACAGGGTAACACCGGGGAGCTGTTTTTT. It codes for CASSQVSGQGNTGELFF.

The rearrangement uses TRBV5-7 and TRBJ2-1; perhaps TRBD1 as D (5 bases). TRBV5-7 is an ORF for which the function is uncertain. The CDR3 runs to 16 residues. Trimming removed 3 bases from V and 0 bases from J, with 13 bases in between. The chain's CDR3 is CASSSPPGFSYNEQFF. For the CDR3, the DNA is TGTGCCAGCAGCTCCCCCCCAGGGTTCTCCTACAATGAGCAGTTCTTC.

This clonotype was detected ten times or more. The CDR3 loop reads CASSEGEKLFF. CDR3 sequence (DNA): TGTGCCAGCAGTGAAGGGGAAAAACTGTTTTTT. The chain recombines TRBV25-1 with TRBJ1-4; D gene uncertain. Trimming shortened V by 2 bases and J by 8 bases, and 3 bases separated the two germline ends. The CDR3 loop spans 11 amino acids. Germline V gives CDR1 MGHDK, CDR2 SYGVNS.

This clonotype was recorded a few times. The chain joins TRBV7-2 to TRBJ1-4; no reliable D call. In germline, CDR1 is SGHTA, CDR2 FQGNSA. There are 14 residues in the CDR3. The V gene lost 6 bases and the J gene lost 5 bases, with 13 bases spanning the gap. CDR3 sequence reads: CASSYRVKNEKLFF. Written as DNA, the CDR3 is TGTGCCAGCAGTTACCGGGTCAAAAATGAAAAACTGTTTTTT.

This chain links TRBV5-1 with TRBJ2-1; D remains unclear. Germline V gives CDR1 SGHRS, CDR2 YFSETQ. V lost 3 bases and J lost 4, with 8 bases in between. The CDR3 sequence is 13 residues long. The CDR3 here is CASSSLEYNEQFF. The CDR3 DNA reads TGCGCCAGCAGCTCTTTAGAGTACAATGAGCAGTTCTTC.

This clonotype was recorded a few times. The chain has TRBV20-1 and TRBJ2-7; D not certain. The CDR3 covers 13 residues. V lost 3 bases, J lost 0 bases, and 9 bases lay in between. The germline V gene has CDR1 DFQATT and CDR2 SNEGSKA (reference sequence). The DNA for the CDR3 is TGCAGTGCTAGTTCTGCAAACTCCTACGAGCAGTACTTC. It is translated as CSASSANSYEQYF.

V usage is TRBV20-1 and J usage is TRBJ1-5, with TRBD1 as a possible D gene (5 bases). The CDR3 runs to 14 residues. Trimming removed 6 bases at V and 2 bases at J, with 14 bases between. Looked up from germline, CDR1 is DFQATT and CDR2 is SNEGSKA (reference sequence). The CDR3 DNA reads as TGCAGTGCCGGGGGATCGCAAGGCAATCAGCCCCAGCATTTT. Amino acids: CSAGGSQGNQPQHF.

The gene calls are TRBV6-2 or TRBV6-3 and TRBJ2-2; TRBD1 matches at 12 bases. V shed 6 bases, J shed 5 bases, and the junction held 4 bases outside the gene matches. CDR1 and CDR2 (germline): MNHEY, SVGEGT. This CDR3 region has 15 residues. Here the CDR3 DNA reads TGTGCCAGCAGGGGGACAGGGGGCTTAACCGGGGAGCTGTTTTTT. Its translation: CASRGTGGLTGELFF.

The chain is built from TRBV6-1 and TRBJ1-1; maybe TRBD1 (5 bases). Germline V gives CDR1 MNHNS, CDR2 SASEGT. The V end lost 6 bases, the J end lost 3 bases, and 11 bases lay between the germline ends. This CDR3 contains 13 residues. For the CDR3, the DNA is TGTGCCAGCAGCCACACAGGAGACACTGAAGCTTTCTTT. Encoded protein: CASSHTGDTEAFF.

J is TRBJ2-1 and V is TRBV6-1; no firm D call. This CDR3 comprises 14 residues. Germline V lookup: CDR1 MNHNS, CDR2 SASEGT. Deletions cut 5 bases from V and 6 bases from J, with 14 bases between. CDR3 in amino acids: CASSSTGPFNEQFF. CDR3 DNA sequence: TGTGCCAGCAGTTCCACCGGACCTTTCAATGAGCAGTTCTTC.

This clonotype has just a few counts. The V and J genes are TRBV6-5 and TRBJ2-4, with D possibly matching TRBD2 (6 bases). The CDR3 runs to 15 residues. The germline V and J ends were trimmed by 0 bases and 4 bases, with 10 bases remaining between them. Germline V gene sequence: CDR1 MNHEY, CDR2 SVGAGI. The CDR3 DNA reads as TGTGCCAGCAGTTACTCGATTAGCGGTAAAAACATTCAGTACTTC. Its protein is CASSYSISGKNIQYF.

The chain carries TRBV15 and TRBJ1-5; D call uncertain. The CDR3 is 16 residues long. The V gene lost 1 base and the J gene lost 6 bases, with 16 bases spanning the gap. Per germline, CDR1 LNHNV and CDR2 YYDKDF (reference sequence). As DNA, the CDR3 is TGTGCCACCAGCAGAGTGGGTGGAAGGGCAGGTCAGCCCCAGCATTTT. This gives the protein CATSRVGGRAGQPQHF.

The V and J genes are TRBV6-2 or TRBV6-3 and TRBJ2-1, with 7 bases aligning to TRBD2. Germline CDR1 is MNHEY and CDR2 is SVGEGT. The CDR3 length is 16 residues. Trimming removed 0 bases from V and 9 bases from J; junction bases left unmatched: 11. The DNA of the CDR3 is TGTGCCAGCAGTTACTCAGGAAGCGGGACCGGGGGTGAGCAGTTCTTC. Its translation: CASSYSGSGTGGEQFF.

This clonotype was recorded many times. J is TRBJ2-2 and V is TRBV6-2 or TRBV6-3; the match to TRBD2 covers 7 bases. CDR1 and CDR2 from the germline V gene are MNHEY and SVGEGT. Trimming removed 6 bases from V and 2 bases from J; junction bases left unmatched: 3. This CDR3 contains 14 residues. The CDR3 coding sequence is TGTGCCAGCAGAACGACTAGCAACACCGGGGAGCTGTTTTTT. It specifies CASRTTSNTGELFF.

V usage is TRBV7-8 and J usage is TRBJ2-3, with 9 bases aligning to TRBD2. The V and J ends lost 3 bases and 5 bases, in that order; junction bases with no gene match: 9. Germline CDR1 and CDR2: SGHVS and FQNEAQ. CDR3 length: 16 amino acids. The CDR3 region is CASSFRGSGGGDTQYF. The CDR3 DNA sequence: TGTGCCAGCAGCTTTCGGGGTAGCGGGGGAGGAGATACGCAGTATTTT. Full variable domain (missing parts from reference TRBV7-8 and TRBJ2-3): GAGVSQSPRYKVAKRGQDVALRCDPISGHVSLFWYQQALGQGPEFLTYFQNEAQLDKSGLPSDRFFAERPEGSVSTLKIQRTQQEDSAVYLCASSFRGSGGGDTQYFGPGTRLTVL.

Many counts were recorded for this clonotype. The chain links TRBV5-1 to TRBJ2-7, with a tentative D call TRBD1 (8 bases). Trimming cost V 0 bases and J 1 base, with 14 bases left between them. The CDR3 runs 16 residues. Looked up from germline, CDR1 is SGHRS and CDR2 is YFSETQ. CDR3 loop: CASSLGQGRVSYEQYF. The CDR3 DNA is TGCGCCAGCAGCTTGGGACAGGGGAGGGTGTCCTACGAGCAGTACTTC.

This clonotype was observed a few times. The chain employs TRBV28 and TRBJ2-7; 8 positions agree with TRBD1. The CDR3 has 14 residues. The germline CDR1 and CDR2 sequences are MDHEN and SYDVKM. Unmatched junction bases numbered 6, after V lost 5 bases and J lost 3 bases. CDR3 DNA sequence: TGTGCCAGCAGTCCGGGACAGGATTACTACGAGCAGTACTTC. Encoded protein: CASSPGQDYYEQYF.

There are a few counts of this clonotype. The V and J genes are TRBV20-1 and TRBJ1-5; D is perhaps TRBD1 (5 bases). Per the germline V gene, CDR1 is DFQATT and CDR2 is SNEGSKA (reference sequence). The CDR3 runs 14 residues. Trimming took off 2 bases at V and 5 bases at J, with 13 bases between the two ends. The DNA of the CDR3 is TGCAGTGCTAGACGGCAGGGAGGTGATCAGCCCCAGCATTTT. Its translation: CSARRQGGDQPQHF.

The CDR3 sequence is CASSPNQGRNTEAFF. CDR3 DNA sequence: TGTGCCAGCTCACCAAACCAAGGAAGGAACACTGAAGCTTTCTTT. This rearrangement joins TRBV18 to TRBJ1-1; no reliable D call. The germline CDR1 and CDR2 sequences are KGHSH and LQKENI. The CDR3 loop spans 15 amino acids. Trimming stripped 2 bases from V and 1 base from J, with 11 bases between. Using reference TRBV18 and TRBJ1-1 for the parts outside the CDR3, the full variable domain is NAGVMQNPRHLVRRRGQEARLRCSPMKGHSHVYWYRQLPEEGLKFMVYLQKENIIDESGMPKERFSAEFPKEGPSILRIQQVVRGDSAAYFCASSPNQGRNTEAFFGQGTRLTVV.

The DNA for the CDR3 is TGCAGTGCGGACCGGGACATCGGAGAGACCCAGTACTTC. Amino acids: CSADRDIGETQYF. V and J are TRBV20-1 and TRBJ2-5; a possible D gene is TRBD1 (6 bases). The CDR3 loop spans 13 amino acids. Trimming left V 6 bases short and J 4 bases short, with 15 bases between. The germline gives CDR1 DFQATT, CDR2 SNEGSKA (reference sequence).

The V gene is TRBV28, the J gene TRBJ1-5; the match to TRBD1 covers 7 bases. V shed 2 bases, J shed 4 bases, and the junction held 5 bases outside the gene matches. The CDR3 covers 15 residues. Germline CDR1 reads MDHEN; CDR2 reads SYDVKM. The CDR3 here is CASSLQGVWNQPQHF. In nucleotides, the CDR3 is TGTGCCAGCAGTTTACAGGGGGTATGGAATCAGCCCCAGCATTTT.

This clonotype occurred a few times. V is TRBV2 and J is TRBJ2-2, with 7 bases that match TRBD2. Trimming removed 6 bases from V and 7 bases from J; junction bases left unmatched: 8. The CDR3 runs 14 residues. Germline CDR1 and CDR2: SNHLY and FYNNEI. CDR3 DNA sequence: TGTGCCAGCAGGCCGACTAGCTCCCACGGGGAGCTGTTTTTT. Its translation is CASRPTSSHGELFF.

This clonotype was picked up a small number of times. The chain has TRBV7-3 and TRBJ2-1; possibly TRBD1 for D (5 bases). The V and J ends lost 5 bases and 8 bases respectively, with 13 bases between them. This CDR3 is built from 13 residues. Germline CDR1 is SGHTA and CDR2 is FQGTGA. Written as DNA, the CDR3 is TGTGCCAGCAGCGCGTACAGGTCTGATGAGCAGTTCTTC. It yields the protein CASSAYRSDEQFF.

This clonotype was observed a handful of times. This chain joins TRBV2 and TRBJ1-4; D is unclear. This CDR3 has 11 residues. CDR1 is SNHLY and CDR2 is FYNNEI in the germline V gene. Trimming stripped 5 bases from V and 11 bases from J, with 9 bases between. Here the CDR3 reads CASSHPGKLFF. DNA of the CDR3: TGTGCCAGCAGTCACCCTGGGAAACTGTTTTTT.